This T cell receptor beta chain was observed in a study of blood T cell repertoires in COVID-19. Per the original methods: Scientists estimated how many nucleated cells there were by amplifying reference gene primers. Produced via immunoSEQ multiplex PCR; TCRdb's table is partial and in-frame only. The D gene and trimming were derived from the DNA, and the V and J assignments and clone size from that table. The sample carries roughly 410,000 clones, around 87% recorded once. Germline V CDR1 and CDR2: SQVTM, ANQGSEA. The CDR3 consists of 13 residues. The V end lost 6 bases, the J end lost 6 bases, and 17 bases lay between the germline ends.

The V and J genes are TRBV29-1 and TRBJ1-1, with D perhaps matching TRBD1 (6 bases). Sequencing was performed on peripheral blood. The source of this sequence is a woman aged 55-70 years with COVID-19, enrolled during active disease. In DNA, the CDR3 is TGCAGCGTCCATGGACAGTTCAAATCTGAAGCTTTCTTT. Translating gives CSVHGQFKSEAFF.